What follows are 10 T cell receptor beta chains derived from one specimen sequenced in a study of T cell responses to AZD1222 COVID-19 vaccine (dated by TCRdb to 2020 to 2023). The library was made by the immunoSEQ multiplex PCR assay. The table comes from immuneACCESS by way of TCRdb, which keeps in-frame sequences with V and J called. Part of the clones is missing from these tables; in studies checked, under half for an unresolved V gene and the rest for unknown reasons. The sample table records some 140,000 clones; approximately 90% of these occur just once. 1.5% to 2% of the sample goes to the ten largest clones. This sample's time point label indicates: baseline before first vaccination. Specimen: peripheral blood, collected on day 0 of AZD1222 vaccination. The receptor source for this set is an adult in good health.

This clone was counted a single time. The CDR3 sequence is CASRAGGLSFTYNEQFF. Here the CDR3 DNA reads TGTGCCAGCAGGGCGGGGGGGCTTTCCTTCACCTACAATGAGCAGTTCTTC. This chain uses TRBV28 with TRBJ2-1; TRBD2 matches at 9 bases. Germline trimming cut 6 bases from V and 2 bases from J; bases unmatched to any gene: 11. Per the germline V gene, CDR1 is MDHEN and CDR2 is SYDVKM. The CDR3 sequence is 17 residues long.

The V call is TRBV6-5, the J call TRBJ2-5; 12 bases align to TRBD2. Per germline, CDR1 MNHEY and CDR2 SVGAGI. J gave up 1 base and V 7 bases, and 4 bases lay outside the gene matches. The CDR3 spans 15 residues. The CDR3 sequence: CASKLAGGLQETQYF. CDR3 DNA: TGTGCCAGCAAACTAGCGGGGGGCCTCCAAGAGACCCAGTACTTC.

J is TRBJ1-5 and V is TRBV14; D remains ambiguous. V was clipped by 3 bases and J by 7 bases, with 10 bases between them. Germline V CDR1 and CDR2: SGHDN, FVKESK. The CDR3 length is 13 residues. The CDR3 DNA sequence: TGTGCCAGCAGCCACGATTTGGGGCAGCCCCAGCATTTT. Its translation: CASSHDLGQPQHF.

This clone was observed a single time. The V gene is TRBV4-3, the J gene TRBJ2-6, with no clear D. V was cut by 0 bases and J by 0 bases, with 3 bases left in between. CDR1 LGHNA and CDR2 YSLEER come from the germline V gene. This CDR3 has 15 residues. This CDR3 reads CASSQDNSGANVLTF. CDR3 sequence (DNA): TGCGCCAGCAGCCAAGACAACTCTGGGGCCAACGTCCTGACTTTC.

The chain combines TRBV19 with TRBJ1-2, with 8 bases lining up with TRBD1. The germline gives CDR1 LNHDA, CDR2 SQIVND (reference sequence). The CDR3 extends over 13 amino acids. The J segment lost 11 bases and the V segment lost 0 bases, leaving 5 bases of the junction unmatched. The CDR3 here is CASSIDGQGGYTF. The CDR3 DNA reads TGTGCCAGTAGTATAGATGGACAGGGTGGATACACCTTC.

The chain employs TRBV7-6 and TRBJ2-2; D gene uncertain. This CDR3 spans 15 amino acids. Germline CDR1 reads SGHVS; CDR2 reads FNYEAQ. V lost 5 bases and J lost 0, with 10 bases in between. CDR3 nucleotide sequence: TGTGCCAGCAGCCCTCTTAGTACGAACACCGGGGAGCTGTTTTTT. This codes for CASSPLSTNTGELFF.

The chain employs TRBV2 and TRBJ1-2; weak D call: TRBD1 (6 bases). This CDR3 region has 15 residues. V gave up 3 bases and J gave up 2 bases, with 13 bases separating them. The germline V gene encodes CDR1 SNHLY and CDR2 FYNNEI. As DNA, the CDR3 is TGTGCCAGCAGTGATATGGGGGGCGGGAACTATGGCTACACCTTC. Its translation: CASSDMGGGNYGYTF.

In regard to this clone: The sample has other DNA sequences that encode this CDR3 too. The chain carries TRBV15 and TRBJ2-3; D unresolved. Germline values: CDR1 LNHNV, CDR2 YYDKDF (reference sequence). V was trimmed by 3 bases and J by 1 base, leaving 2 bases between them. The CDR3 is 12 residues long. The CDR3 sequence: CATSRGTDTQYF. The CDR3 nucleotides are TGTGCCACCAGCAGGGGCACAGATACGCAGTATTTT. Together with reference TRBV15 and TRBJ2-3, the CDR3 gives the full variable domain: DAMVIQNPRYQVTQFGKPVTLSCSQTLNHNVMYWYQQKSSQAPKLLFHYYDKDFNNEADTPDNFQSRRPNTSFCFLDIRSPGLGDTAMYLCATSRGTDTQYFGPGTRLTVL.

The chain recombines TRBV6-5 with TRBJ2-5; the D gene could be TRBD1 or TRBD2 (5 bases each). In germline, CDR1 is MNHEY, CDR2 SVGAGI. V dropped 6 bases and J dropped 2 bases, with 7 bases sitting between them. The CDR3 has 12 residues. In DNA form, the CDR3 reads TGTGCCAGCAGGGGGGTTCAAGAGACCCAGTACTTC. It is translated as CASRGVQETQYF.

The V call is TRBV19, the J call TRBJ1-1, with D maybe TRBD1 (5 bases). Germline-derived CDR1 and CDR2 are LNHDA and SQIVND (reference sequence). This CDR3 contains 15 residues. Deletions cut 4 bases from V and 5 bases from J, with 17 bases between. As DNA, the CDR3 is TGTGCCAGTAGTACCTTACAGGTGAGCCCTACTGAAGCTTTCTTT. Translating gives CASSTLQVSPTEAFF.